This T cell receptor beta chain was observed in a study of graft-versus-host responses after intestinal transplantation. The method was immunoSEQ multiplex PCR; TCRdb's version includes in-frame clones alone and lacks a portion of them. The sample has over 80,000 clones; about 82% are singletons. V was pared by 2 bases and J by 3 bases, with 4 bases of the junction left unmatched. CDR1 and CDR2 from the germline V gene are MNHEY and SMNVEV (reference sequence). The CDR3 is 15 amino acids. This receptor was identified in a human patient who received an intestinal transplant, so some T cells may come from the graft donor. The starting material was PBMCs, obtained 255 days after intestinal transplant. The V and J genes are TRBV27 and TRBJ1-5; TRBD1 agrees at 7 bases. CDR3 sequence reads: CASSLTQGINQPQHF. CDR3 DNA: TGTGCCAGCAGTTTAACACAGGGGATCAATCAGCCCCAGCATTTT.